Following are 9 T cell receptor beta chains from one sample sequenced in a study of CD8+ T cells in alopecia areata. Reverse transcription of extracted RNA yielded cDNA, which provided the sequencing template. Profiling relied on immunoSEQ multiplex PCR, and the TCRdb table lists in-frame clones only, not all of them. The sample lists 100,000 to 150,000 clones; 58% were seen once. The input for sequencing was CD4+ T cells sorted from blood, taken at week 0. The receptors shown here come from a human donor with alopecia areata.

The chain couples TRBV4-3 to TRBJ2-1; tentative D call: TRBD2 (5 bases). This CDR3 spans 18 amino acids. The germline V and J ends were trimmed by 0 bases and 4 bases, with 19 bases remaining between them. Germline CDR1 reads LGHNA; CDR2 reads YSLEER. The CDR3 is CASSQDRSTLAWYNEQFF. CDR3 bases: TGCGCCAGCAGCCAAGATAGGAGTACTCTAGCTTGGTACAATGAGCAGTTCTTC.

Regarding this clone: At one end the junction does not follow the germline gene, possibly because of a read error. The rearrangement joins TRBV5-1 to TRBJ1-3; no clear D. CDR3 length equals 11 residues. Germline loops: CDR1 SGHRS, CDR2 YFSETQ. CDR3 loop: CASSLAAEIDF. The CDR3 nucleotides are TGCGCCAGCAGCCTCGCGGCTGAGATAGATTTT. Supplemented by reference TRBV5-1 and TRBJ1-3, the full variable domain reads KAGVTQTPRYLIKTRGQQVTLSCSPISGHRSVSWYQQTPGQGLQFLFEYFSETQRNKGNFPGRFSGRQFSNSRSEMNVSTLELGDSALYLCASSLAAEIDFGEGSWLTVV.

This clone was observed a handful of times. The J gene is TRBJ2-1, the V gene TRBV7-3, with 10 bases fitting TRBD2. Germline-derived CDR1 and CDR2 are SGHTA and FQGTGA. Trimming at V came to 4 bases and at J to 4 bases, leaving 7 bases not matched to a gene. The CDR3 is 16 residues long. This chain's CDR3 is CASSSQPSGGYNEQFF. The CDR3, as DNA: TGTGCCAGCAGCTCACAGCCTAGCGGGGGTTACAATGAGCAGTTCTTC.

The chain carries TRBV2 and TRBJ1-5; 11 bases align to TRBD1. Trimming at V came to 5 bases and at J to 8 bases, leaving 2 bases not matched to a gene. The germline gives CDR1 SNHLY, CDR2 FYNNEI. This CDR3 comprises 13 residues. The CDR3 region is CASSTGQGEPQHF. The CDR3, as DNA: TGTGCCAGCAGTACGGGACAGGGGGAGCCCCAGCATTTT.

This clone was observed a handful of times. The chain joins TRBV10-3 to TRBJ2-6; no definite D call. This CDR3 contains 14 residues. Germline V gene lookup returns CDR1 ENHRY and CDR2 SYGVKD. V gave up 4 bases and J gave up 2 bases, with 6 bases separating them. This CDR3 reads CAISVGTGANVLTF. The CDR3 nucleotides are TGTGCCATCAGTGTGGGTACTGGGGCCAACGTCCTGACTTTC.

Details on this clone: Relative to the germline gene, one junction end is altered; a read error may explain this. This rearrangement joins TRBV10-3 to TRBJ1-1; D is perhaps TRBD1 (5 bases). The germline CDR1 and CDR2 sequences are ENHRY and SYGVKD. The CDR3 runs to 14 residues. CDR3 nucleotide sequence: TGTGCCAGCAGTTACCCGGGGGGGACCGCTGAAGCTTTCTTT. It translates to CASSYPGGTAEAFF.

V and J are TRBV19 and TRBJ1-2; D not certain. Trimming took 3 bases from V and 8 from J, leaving 16 bases between them. The CDR3 is made up of 14 amino acids. Per the germline V gene, CDR1 is LNHDA and CDR2 is SQIVND (reference sequence). CDR3 residues: CASSIRKSLGGYTF. CDR3 coding DNA: TGTGCCAGTAGTATCAGGAAGTCCCTTGGAGGCTACACCTTC.

This clone occurred a few times. The chain is built from TRBV6-6 and TRBJ2-7; D may be TRBD2 (6 bases). Germline CDR1 MNHNY, CDR2 SVGAGI (reference sequence). This CDR3 is built from 15 residues. V lost 5 bases, J lost 2 bases, and 16 bases lay in between. CDR3 sequence (DNA): TGTGCCAGCAGTCCGGGAGAAGCCCCTCCCTACGAGCAGTACTTC. It translates to CASSPGEAPPYEQYF.

The genes are TRBV10-3 and TRBJ2-1; TRBD2 aligns across 14 bases. Germline values: CDR1 ENHRY, CDR2 SYGVKD. The CDR3 runs 13 residues. V shed 9 bases and J 10 bases; nucleotides not matched to a gene: 5. The CDR3 nucleotides read TGTGCCATTCAGACTAGCGGGAGGGACGAGCAGTTCTTC. As protein: CAIQTSGRDEQFF.